These 32 T cell receptor beta chains were sequenced from one sample in a study of blood T cell repertoires in COVID-19. Produced via immunoSEQ multiplex PCR; TCRdb's table is partial and in-frame only. The data hold some 180,000 clones, with approximately 86% observed a single time. The sequencing input was peripheral blood. These receptors were collected from a woman at least 80 years old with COVID-19, enrolled during active disease.

The genes are TRBV3-1 (or the pseudogene TRBV3-2) and TRBJ2-4; 7 positions match TRBD1. The CDR3 covers 18 residues. Germline assignment: CDR1 LGHDT and CDR2 YNNKEL (reference sequence). Unmatched junction bases numbered 11, after V lost 3 bases and J lost 0 bases. The CDR3 is CASSQDRRYAVAKNIQYF. CDR3 in DNA: TGTGCCAGCAGCCAGGACAGGAGATACGCCGTAGCCAAAAACATTCAGTACTTC.

This clone occurred once. This chain joins TRBV6-6 and TRBJ1-2, with 9 bases matching TRBD1. Germline-derived CDR1 and CDR2 are MNHNY and SVGAGI (reference sequence). V gave up 2 bases and J gave up 7 bases; unmatched junction bases: 8. The CDR3 totals 15 residues. The CDR3 sequence: CASSYGDRGSLGYTF. CDR3 DNA: TGTGCCAGCAGTTACGGTGACAGGGGGTCCCTTGGCTACACCTTC.

This clone occurred once. The chain links TRBV9 to TRBJ1-2, with TRBD1 matching 7 bases. The junction had 2 bases not matched to a gene; V was cut back by 3 bases and J by 3 bases. CDR1 and CDR2 from the germline V gene are SGDLS and YYNGEE. The CDR3 loop spans 13 amino acids. The CDR3 region is CASSGQGHYGYTF. CDR3 in DNA: TGTGCCAGCAGCGGACAGGGACACTATGGCTACACCTTC.

The chain has TRBV23-1 and TRBJ2-5, with 9 nucleotides matching TRBD1. TRBV23-1 has ORF status, its function being uncertain. Trimming cost V 11 bases and J 7 bases; bases outside gene matches: 8. The CDR3 runs to 12 residues. Written as DNA, the CDR3 is TGCGCCCAAAAGGGACAGGGCTGGACCCAGTACTTC. It encodes CAQKGQGWTQYF.

The chain links TRBV20-1 to TRBJ1-5; D is ambiguous. V lost 3 bases to trimming and J lost 4 bases, with 19 bases between them. CDR1 DFQATT and CDR2 SNEGSKA come from the germline V gene (reference sequence). This CDR3 has 16 amino acids. CDR3 loop: CSASRVHGQRNQPQHF. The DNA of the CDR3 is TGCAGTGCTAGTCGAGTTCATGGGCAGCGGAATCAGCCCCAGCATTTT.

This clone was counted between two and nine times. The rearrangement links TRBV7-3 to TRBJ2-5; perhaps TRBD1 as D (5 bases). V lost 5 bases and J lost 9, with 16 bases in between. CDR3 length: 13 amino acids. Germline V gives CDR1 SGHTA, CDR2 FQGTGA. The CDR3 loop reads CASSTPSSRAQYF. The CDR3 DNA reads TGTGCCAGCAGCACCCCCTCCTCCAGGGCCCAGTACTTC.

This clone was detected a few times. The rearrangement uses TRBV2 and TRBJ1-1; D uncertain. The V end lost 7 bases, the J end lost 1 base, and 10 bases lay between the germline ends. Germline V gene data show CDR1 as SNHLY and CDR2 as FYNNEI. The CDR3 has 13 amino acids. CDR3 sequence reads: CASTPEGNTEAFF. CDR3 in DNA: TGTGCCAGCACTCCCGAGGGGAACACTGAAGCTTTCTTT. Variable domain in full (rest from reference TRBV2 and TRBJ1-1): EPEVTQTPSHQVTQMGQEVILRCVPISNHLYFYWYRQILGQKVEFLVSFYNNEISEKSEIFDDQFSVERPDGSNFTLKIRSTKLEDSAMYFCASTPEGNTEAFFGQGTRLTVV.

The chain has TRBV28 and TRBJ2-3; the D gene is possibly TRBD2 (7 bases). The CDR3 has 12 amino acids. The V gene's germline CDR1 is MDHEN and CDR2 SYDVKM. V was trimmed by 6 bases and J by 7 bases, leaving 11 bases between them. In DNA form, the CDR3 reads TGTGCCAGCAGAAGGGGGGGGTATACGCAGTATTTT. Translating gives CASRRGGYTQYF.

V usage is TRBV5-4 and J usage is TRBJ2-2; D is perhaps TRBD2 (6 bases). In germline, CDR1 is SGHNT, CDR2 YYREEE (reference sequence). The CDR3 is 15 amino acids. V lost 4 bases to trimming and J lost 5 bases, with 15 bases between them. CDR3 nucleotide sequence: TGTGCCAGCAGCATAGTAGCGGAGGGAACCGGGGAGCTGTTTTTT. Translating gives CASSIVAEGTGELFF.

In its sample, this clone was seen a few times. The chain recombines TRBV6-5 with TRBJ2-7, with TRBD1 matching 10 bases. Germline trimming cut 6 bases from V and 7 bases from J; bases unmatched to any gene: 6. Germline V gene sequence: CDR1 MNHEY, CDR2 SVGAGI. The CDR3 sequence is 13 residues long. The CDR3: CASRGQGIGEQYF. Here the CDR3 DNA reads TGTGCCAGCAGGGGACAGGGGATAGGGGAGCAGTACTTC.

For the CDR3, the DNA is TGTGCCAGCTCACGAGAAGACTACGAGCAGTACTTC. This translates into CASSREDYEQYF. V and J are TRBV18 and TRBJ2-7; D unresolved. The CDR3 length is 12 residues. CDR1 and CDR2 (germline): KGHSH, LQKENI. Trimming removed 4 bases from V and 3 bases from J, with 7 bases in between. The full variable domain, completed using reference TRBV18 and TRBJ2-7, is NAGVMQNPRHLVRRRGQEARLRCSPMKGHSHVYWYRQLPEEGLKFMVYLQKENIIDESGMPKERFSAEFPKEGPSILRIQQVVRGDSAAYFCASSREDYEQYFGPGTRLTVT.

J is TRBJ1-4 and V is TRBV14; no firm D call. The CDR3 is made up of 16 amino acids. Trimming removed 3 bases from V and 3 bases from J, with 14 bases in between. Germline CDR1 is SGHDN and CDR2 is FVKESK. The CDR3 nucleotides are TGTGCCAGCAGCCAGAGTATCGGGGTAGCTAATGAAAAACTGTTTTTT. Translated, it gives CASSQSIGVANEKLFF.

The J gene is TRBJ1-2, the V gene TRBV18, with D possibly being TRBD1 (6 bases). This CDR3 is built from 13 residues. Trimming cost V 6 bases and J 8 bases, with 16 bases left between them. Germline V gene lookup returns CDR1 KGHSH and CDR2 LQKENI. As DNA, the CDR3 is TGTGCCAGCTCCTCGGACAGTATGGGAGGCTACACCTTC. Its protein product is CASSSDSMGGYTF.

V and J are TRBV6-1 and TRBJ2-7; the match to TRBD2 covers 15 bases. Germline CDR1 and CDR2: MNHNS and SASEGT. V lost 4 bases and J lost 5; bases outside the gene matches: 12. The CDR3 runs to 18 residues. CDR3 DNA sequence: TGTGCCAGCAGTGGCGGACTAGCGGGAGGGCCGCCATGGAACGAGCAGTACTTC. Translating gives CASSGGLAGGPPWNEQYF.

The J gene is TRBJ1-2, the V gene TRBV11-2; the D gene is possibly TRBD1 (5 bases). The CDR3 runs 14 residues. Germline V gives CDR1 SGHAT, CDR2 FQNNGV. V lost 1 base to trimming and J lost 4 bases, with 10 bases between them. The CDR3 sequence is CASSLGQFGYGYTF. For the CDR3, the DNA is TGTGCCAGCAGCTTAGGACAGTTCGGCTATGGCTACACCTTC.

This rearrangement joins TRBV3-1 (or the pseudogene TRBV3-2) to TRBJ2-7; perhaps TRBD2 as D (5 bases). Germline values: CDR1 LGHDT, CDR2 YNNKEL (reference sequence). The CDR3 is made up of 12 amino acids. Trimming took off 4 bases at V and 1 base at J, with 5 bases between the two ends. CDR3 residues: CASSPGSYEQYF. Written as DNA, the CDR3 is TGTGCCAGCAGCCCGGGGTCCTACGAGCAGTACTTC.

The V gene is TRBV19, the J gene TRBJ1-2; D unresolved. The germline V gene encodes CDR1 LNHDA and CDR2 SQIVND (reference sequence). V was pared by 3 bases and J by 2 bases, with 13 bases between. This CDR3 spans 15 amino acids. CDR3 residues: CASSMAGSPNYGYTF. The CDR3 bases are TGTGCCAGTAGTATGGCAGGTAGTCCGAACTATGGCTACACCTTC.

This chain joins TRBV6-5 and TRBJ2-3; the D is unclear. V lost 5 bases and J lost 0, with 12 bases in between. Per the germline V gene, CDR1 is MNHEY and CDR2 is SVGAGI. The CDR3 spans 15 residues. CDR3 loop: CASSRAQASTDTQYF. DNA of the CDR3: TGTGCCAGCAGTCGAGCTCAGGCGAGCACAGATACGCAGTATTTT.

In its sample, this clone was seen once. CDR3 DNA: TGCGCCAGCAGCCAAGGTGGCCAGGGCGCTGGGCGGGAAAAACTGTTTTTT. Its translation: CASSQGGQGAGREKLFF. The chain uses TRBV4-1 and TRBJ1-4; D is perhaps TRBD1 (5 bases). CDR1 and CDR2 from the germline V gene are MGHRA and YSYEKL. The CDR3 extends over 17 amino acids. V was pared by 1 base and J by 8 bases, with 20 bases between.

V usage is TRBV27 and J usage is TRBJ1-1; 8 bases line up with TRBD1. There are 16 residues in the CDR3. The germline CDR1 and CDR2 sequences are MNHEY and SMNVEV (reference sequence). Losses at the gene ends were 5 bases for V and 0 bases for J; bases not matched to a gene: 8. The CDR3, as DNA: TGTGCCAGCAGTCGACCTACAGGGGGAGTGAACACTGAAGCTTTCTTT. Amino acid sequence: CASSRPTGGVNTEAFF.

This sequence joins TRBV27 and TRBJ1-1; 8 positions match TRBD1. The V gene end was trimmed by 4 bases and the J gene end by 4 bases; junction bases not matched to a gene: 5. Per germline, CDR1 MNHEY and CDR2 SMNVEV (reference sequence). The CDR3 extends over 14 amino acids. The CDR3 here is CASSSTGGFTEAFF. CDR3 sequence (DNA): TGTGCCAGCAGTTCAACAGGGGGATTCACTGAAGCTTTCTTT.

This sequence joins TRBV5-5 and TRBJ1-5; D remains ambiguous. The germline gives CDR1 SGHKS, CDR2 YYEKEE (reference sequence). This CDR3 is built from 15 residues. Trimming pared 1 base from V and 2 bases from J, leaving 10 bases between. The CDR3 coding sequence is TGTGCCAGCAGCTTGACCCCACTGGGCAATCAGCCCCAGCATTTT. Translated: CASSLTPLGNQPQHF.

The chain recombines TRBV18 with TRBJ2-2, with a tentative D call TRBD1 (6 bases). The germline V gene has CDR1 KGHSH and CDR2 LQKENI. The CDR3 length is 14 residues. V was shortened by 4 bases and J by 2 bases, with 8 bases between the two germline ends. CDR3: CASSLGQNTGELFF. For the CDR3, the DNA is TGTGCCAGCTCACTGGGACAAAACACCGGGGAGCTGTTTTTT. The variable domain in full, with the rest retrieved from reference TRBV18 and TRBJ2-2, is NAGVMQNPRHLVRRRGQEARLRCSPMKGHSHVYWYRQLPEEGLKFMVYLQKENIIDESGMPKERFSAEFPKEGPSILRIQQVVRGDSAAYFCASSLGQNTGELFFGEGSRLTVL.

In nucleotides, the CDR3 is TGCAGCGCCCTGGGACAGGGTATCGGAGATACGCAGTATTTT. Translated, it gives CSALGQGIGDTQYF. V is TRBV29-1 and J is TRBJ2-3, with 9 bases fitting TRBD1. The V gene's germline CDR1 is SQVTM and CDR2 ANQGSEA. The V and J ends lost 7 bases and 5 bases, in that order; junction bases with no gene match: 10. The CDR3 consists of 14 residues.

The V and J genes are TRBV2 and TRBJ1-5; D gene unclear. This CDR3 region has 15 residues. The V gene's germline CDR1 is SNHLY and CDR2 FYNNEI. Trimming left V 0 bases short and J 6 bases short, with 12 bases between. CDR3: CASSEALRGSQPQHF. As DNA, the CDR3 is TGTGCCAGCAGTGAAGCGCTTCGCGGAAGTCAGCCCCAGCATTTT.

This chain uses TRBV7-6 with TRBJ2-7; D may be TRBD2 (6 bases). Trimming shortened V by 1 base and J by 0 bases, and 10 bases separated the two germline ends. The CDR3 spans 15 residues. The V gene's germline CDR1 is SGHVS and CDR2 FNYEAQ. The CDR3: CASSLVGGLSYEQYF. The CDR3 DNA reads as TGTGCCAGCAGCTTAGTTGGGGGACTCTCCTACGAGCAGTACTTC.

This sequence joins TRBV5-1 and TRBJ1-2, with 9 bases identical to TRBD1. The CDR3 consists of 16 residues. Trimming cost V 2 bases and J 7 bases; bases outside gene matches: 12. The germline gives CDR1 SGHRS, CDR2 YFSETQ. CDR3 nucleotide sequence: TGCGCCAGCAGCTTCCCCCCGGGACAGGGAAGGTCTGGCTACACCTTC. This codes for CASSFPPGQGRSGYTF.

The rearrangement links TRBV18 to TRBJ1-5; no clear D. Germline CDR1 reads KGHSH; CDR2 reads LQKENI. This CDR3 comprises 15 residues. V lost 6 bases, J lost 8 bases, and 20 bases lay in between. The DNA for the CDR3 is TGTGCCAGCTCCTCCGGGTCGCCGCAGTGGGAGCCCCAGCATTTT. Protein product: CASSSGSPQWEPQHF.

V is TRBV2 and J is TRBJ2-7; D possibly corresponds to TRBD1 (6 bases). Germline-derived CDR1 and CDR2 are SNHLY and FYNNEI. Deletions cut 4 bases from V and 10 bases from J, with 20 bases between. This CDR3 has 14 residues. In DNA, the CDR3 is TGTGCCAGCAGTGTATTAGGCAGGGGATCGGGACAGTACTTC. It codes for CASSVLGRGSGQYF.

This clone came up a few times. CDR3 nucleotides: TGTGCCAGCAGCTTCGGGACACATAACACTGAAGCTTTCTTT. Translation gives CASSFGTHNTEAFF. The rearrangement joins TRBV7-9 to TRBJ1-1; possibly TRBD1 for D (6 bases). Per the germline V gene, CDR1 is SEHNR and CDR2 is FQNEAQ (reference sequence). Trimming removed 3 bases from V and 2 bases from J, with 10 bases in between. The CDR3 is 14 residues long.

The V call is TRBV9, the J call TRBJ2-5; D unresolved. V was clipped by 0 bases and J by 5 bases, with 8 bases between them. Germline V gene lookup returns CDR1 SGDLS and CDR2 YYNGEE. The CDR3 sequence is 13 residues long. This CDR3 is CASSVVERETQYF. CDR3 in DNA: TGTGCCAGCAGCGTAGTAGAACGGGAGACCCAGTACTTC.

This CDR3 is CARSSPPGGASGNTIYF. CDR3 DNA: TGTGCCAGAAGCTCGCCGCCGGGGGGGGCAAGTGGAAACACCATATATTTT. The V call is TRBV7-5, the J call TRBJ1-3. TRBV7-5 has pseudogene status. The CDR3 spans 17 residues.